One sample yielded the 24 T cell receptor beta chains listed below, sequenced in a study of early T cells in non-severe SARS-CoV-2 infection. TCRdb re-called the 5' RACE reads through MiXCR, storing one row per CDR3 protein. The data hold tens of thousands of distinct CDR3 sequences, with roughly 13% observed a single time. The sequenced material came from whole blood. Receptors originate from an adult who was a healthcare worker with PCR-confirmed SARS-CoV-2 infection or an uninfected control (not recorded which).

This clonotype came up many times. This chain links TRBV4-1 with TRBJ1-2; TRBD1 might be the D (5 bases). Germline V gene data show CDR1 as MGHRA and CDR2 as YSYEKL. There are 15 residues in the CDR3. Trimming pared 6 bases from V and 0 bases from J, leaving 14 bases between. This chain's CDR3 is CASSPGFAANYGYTF. The CDR3, as DNA: TGCGCCAGCAGTCCAGGGTTTGCCGCTAACTATGGCTACACCTTC.

The chain is built from TRBV12-3 or TRBV12-4 and TRBJ1-2, with TRBD1 matching over 11 bases. The CDR3 runs 17 residues. Germline trimming cut 0 bases from V and 4 bases from J; bases unmatched to any gene: 7. CDR3 loop: CASSLAGTGGGGYGYTF. Here the CDR3 DNA reads TGTGCCAGCAGTTTAGCCGGGACAGGGGGGGGAGGCTATGGCTACACCTTC.

A note on this clonotype: This may be a read error: a much more frequent sequence differs by one nucleotide. The rearrangement uses TRBV23-1 and TRBJ2-6; the match to TRBD1 covers 7 bases. TRBV23-1 is noted as an ORF with a role that remains uncertain. There are 21 residues in the CDR3. CDR3 residues: CANSQSLGTAKRVSGANVLTF. The CDR3 DNA is TGCGCCAACAGTCAATCCCTCGGGACAGCTAAGCGTGTCTCTGGGGCCAACGTCCTGACTTTC.

The genes are TRBV29-1 and TRBJ1-3; D not certain. From germline, CDR1 is SQVTM and CDR2 ANQGSEA. This CDR3 contains 14 residues. V gave up 2 bases and J gave up 4 bases, with 12 bases separating them. The CDR3 region is CSVERRAAGNTIYF. DNA for the CDR3: TGCAGCGTTGAAAGAAGGGCGGCGGGAAACACCATATATTTT.

This clonotype showed up many times. The chain joins TRBV7-3 to TRBJ1-1; tentatively, D is TRBD1 (6 bases). Germline V gene data show CDR1 as SGHTA and CDR2 as FQGTGA. Trimming left V 4 bases short and J 3 bases short, with 15 bases between. The CDR3 covers 15 residues. CDR3 in DNA: TGTGCCAGCAGCTCAACCGACAGGTTGGACACTGAAGCTTTCTTT. Amino acid sequence: CASSSTDRLDTEAFF. Full variable domain (missing parts from reference TRBV7-3 and TRBJ1-1): GAGVSQTPSNKVTEKGKYVELRCDPISGHTALYWYRQSLGQGPEFLIYFQGTGAADDSGLPNDRFFAVRPEGSVSTLKIQRTERGDSAVYLCASSSTDRLDTEAFFGQGTRLTVV.

This clonotype was picked up many times. This chain links TRBV7-8 with TRBJ2-7; 8 nucleotides align to TRBD2. CDR1 and CDR2 (germline): SGHVS, FQNEAQ. The CDR3 runs 16 residues. Trimming removed 5 bases from V and 2 bases from J; junction bases left unmatched: 11. CDR3 nucleotides: TGTGCCAGCAGCGCCGGGTCGGGACTAGTTCCCTACGAGCAGTACTTC. Protein: CASSAGSGLVPYEQYF.

V and J are TRBV5-1 and TRBJ2-1; TRBD2 agrees at 7 bases. The trim removed 3 bases at V and 5 bases at J, leaving 11 bases unmatched. The CDR3 runs to 16 residues. CDR1 is SGHRS, CDR2 YFSETQ, per germline. The CDR3 loop reads CASSYRGGGLNNEQFF. The CDR3 region has the DNA TGCGCCAGCAGCTATCGGGGCGGGGGTCTCAACAATGAGCAGTTCTTC.

This clonotype was recorded at least ten times. The chain joins TRBV7-8 to TRBJ2-3; unclear D gene. Trimming removed 2 bases at V and 3 bases at J, with 15 bases between. Germline values: CDR1 SGHVS, CDR2 FQNEAQ. The CDR3 covers 16 residues. CDR3 bases: TGTGCCAGCAGCTTATTTACCCCCCCGTCGACAGATACGCAGTATTTT. It encodes CASSLFTPPSTDTQYF.

In DNA form, the CDR3 reads TGTGCCAGCAGTTACTCGTACCAGGGTGGAACCTACGAGCAGTACTTC. Translated: CASSYSYQGGTYEQYF. This sequence joins TRBV6-2 or TRBV6-3 and TRBJ2-7; possible D gene TRBD1, 5 bases. V was cut by 0 bases and J by 2 bases, with 14 bases left in between. The CDR3 is 16 amino acids. Germline V lookup: CDR1 MNHEY, CDR2 SVGEGT.

This clonotype came up many times. The rearrangement uses TRBV7-6 and TRBJ2-7, with D uncertain. The V end lost 2 bases, the J end lost 3 bases, and 11 bases lay between the germline ends. Germline V lookup: CDR1 SGHVS, CDR2 FNYEAQ. The CDR3 has 14 amino acids. CDR3 coding DNA: TGTGCCAGCAGCTTAAGCCTAGATAACTACGAGCAGTACTTC. It is translated as CASSLSLDNYEQYF.

This clonotype was counted only a few times. The genes are TRBV29-1 and TRBJ1-4; the match to TRBD1 covers 8 bases. CDR3 size: 13 residues. With V trimmed by 7 bases and J by 8 bases, 9 bases remained unmatched. The germline V gene encodes CDR1 SQVTM and CDR2 ANQGSEA. The DNA of the CDR3 is TGCAGCGCGCTGACAGGGGTCGGCGAAAAACTGTTTTTT. Translation: CSALTGVGEKLFF.

This clonotype has just one count. This may come from a read error, since a much larger clone is one base off. The J gene is TRBJ1-6, the V gene TRBV7-9; the match to TRBD1 covers 7 bases. The CDR3 sequence is 15 residues long. CDR1 and CDR2 (germline): SEHNR, FQNEAQ (reference sequence). This chain's CDR3 is CAGSSWDRENSPLHF. CDR3 sequence (DNA): TGTGCCGGCAGCTCGTGGGACAGAGAAAACTCACCCCTCCACTTT.

The sample holds many counts of this clonotype. The gene calls are TRBV29-1 and TRBJ2-1; 10 bases align to TRBD2. V lost 3 bases and J lost 5; bases outside the gene matches: 1. Germline V CDR1 and CDR2: SQVTM, ANQGSEA. This CDR3 has 13 amino acids. The CDR3 nucleotides are TGCAGCGTTGATCTAGCGGGGGACAATGAGCAGTTCTTC. Translated, it gives CSVDLAGDNEQFF.

This chain links TRBV29-1 with TRBJ2-7, with D perhaps TRBD1 (5 bases). This CDR3 has 11 amino acids. From germline, CDR1 is SQVTM and CDR2 ANQGSEA. V was pared by 5 bases and J by 7 bases, with 12 bases between. Here the CDR3 reads CSVKRRGEQYF. CDR3 DNA: TGCAGCGTTAAGAGAAGGGGTGAGCAGTACTTC.

This clonotype was seen many times. This sequence joins TRBV6-6 and TRBJ1-2; 8 bases are a match to TRBD1. V was clipped by 2 bases and J by 7 bases; unmatched bases: 9. This CDR3 is 15 amino acids long. The germline CDR1 and CDR2 sequences are MNHNY and SVGAGI (reference sequence). CDR3: CASSYEDRDSSGYTF. The CDR3 DNA is TGTGCCAGCAGTTACGAGGACAGGGATAGCTCTGGCTACACCTTC.

This clonotype was recorded many times. The chain links TRBV5-1 to TRBJ2-1, with 9 bases matching TRBD2. The V gene end was trimmed by 6 bases and the J gene end by 5 bases; junction bases not matched to a gene: 9. This CDR3 is 15 amino acids long. Germline values: CDR1 SGHRS, CDR2 YFSETQ. The CDR3 coding sequence is TGCGCCAGCAAAGTACTAGCGGGCGCCGACAATGAGCAGTTCTTC. Translating gives CASKVLAGADNEQFF.

Many counts were recorded for this clonotype. V usage is TRBV7-3 and J usage is TRBJ2-1, with 12 positions matching TRBD2. This CDR3 is built from 17 residues. V lost 0 bases and J lost 4; bases outside the gene matches: 4. Germline V gene data show CDR1 as SGHTA and CDR2 as FQGTGA. The CDR3 protein is CASSLTGLAGPYNEQFF. Here the CDR3 DNA reads TGTGCCAGCAGCTTAACCGGACTAGCGGGGCCTTACAATGAGCAGTTCTTC.

On this clonotype itself: A much larger clone lies one base from this, so it may be a read error. The chain is built from TRBV10-3 and TRBJ2-7; a possible D gene is TRBD2 (5 bases). The V end lost 4 bases, the J end lost 4 bases, and 14 bases lay between the germline ends. There are 14 residues in the CDR3. Germline CDR1 and CDR2: ENHRY and SYGVKD. CDR3 sequence: CAISAEGSSYEQYF. The DNA of the CDR3 is TGTGCCATCAGTGCCGAGGGATCTTCTTACGAGCAGTACTTC.

V is TRBV25-1 and J is TRBJ1-1; the D gene is possibly TRBD1 (5 bases). V was clipped by 6 bases and J by 1 base, with 15 bases between them. CDR1 is MGHDK and CDR2 is SYGVNS in the germline V gene. The CDR3 extends over 15 amino acids. CDR3 coding DNA: TGTGCCAGCAGACAAACCGGGACGGAGAACACTGAAGCTTTCTTT. Encoded protein: CASRQTGTENTEAFF.

Only one count was recorded for this clonotype. The chain employs TRBV6-2 or TRBV6-3 and TRBJ2-7; D gene uncertain. CDR1 MNHEY and CDR2 SVGEGT come from the germline V gene. CDR3 length equals 14 residues. The ends were cut back, 4 bases at V and 0 bases at J, with 10 bases in the middle. CDR3 sequence: CASSSLRTSYEQYF. CDR3 nucleotides: TGTGCCAGCAGTTCCCTCAGGACCTCCTACGAGCAGTACTTC.

V and J are TRBV7-9 and TRBJ2-1; 7 nucleotides line up with TRBD1. With V trimmed by 0 bases and J by 4 bases, 6 bases remained unmatched. The CDR3 totals 16 residues. Germline CDR1 and CDR2: SEHNR and FQNEAQ (reference sequence). CDR3: CASSLAQGVGYNEQFF. In DNA, the CDR3 is TGTGCCAGCAGCTTAGCCCAGGGGGTTGGGTACAATGAGCAGTTCTTC.

This clonotype was found many times. This chain links TRBV7-6 with TRBJ2-1; 12 bases are a match to TRBD2. Germline V lookup: CDR1 SGHVS, CDR2 FNYEAQ. The CDR3 has 15 residues. Trimming took 0 bases from V and 9 from J; bases not matched to a gene: 3. The DNA for the CDR3 is TGTGCCAGCAGCTTAGCCCTAGCGGGGGGGGCTGAGCAGTTCTTC. It yields the protein CASSLALAGGAEQFF.

This clonotype was seen repeatedly, ten times or more. The V and J genes are TRBV12-3 or TRBV12-4 and TRBJ1-6, with D unclear. Trimming stripped 5 bases from V and 0 bases from J, with 11 bases between. The CDR3 loop spans 16 amino acids. Here the CDR3 DNA reads TGTGCCAGCAGTCCCTCGGCGAGCTCCTATAATTCACCCCTCCACTTT. This gives the protein CASSPSASSYNSPLHF.

This clonotype was seen ten or more times. The chain carries TRBV19 and TRBJ1-2, with a possible D match to TRBD1 (5 bases). CDR1 LNHDA and CDR2 SQIVND come from the germline V gene (reference sequence). The CDR3 has 13 amino acids. The V end lost 6 bases, the J end lost 4 bases, and 12 bases lay between the germline ends. DNA of the CDR3: TGTGCCAGTAGCTTACCGGGGACCTATGGCTACACCTTC. It specifies CASSLPGTYGYTF.